Each of the 14 T cell receptor delta chains below was sequenced from the same sample in a study of gamma-delta chains in newborns, infants, children. TCRdb re-called clones from the reads using CATT. The table includes about 3,300 delta-chain clones, around 3.9% detected once. The sequencing input was blood. Receptors originate from a child who was a newborn, infant or young child, either healthy, febrile or measles-vaccinated (not recorded which).

This clone has more than one count but fewer than ten. The TCRdb protein comes from a much larger clone and disagrees with this DNA's translation at residue 8, likely due to a read error; the protein given here is derived from the DNA. The chain couples TRDV2 to TRDJ1, with 12 bases aligning to TRDD3. The CDR3 has 17 amino acids. Germline CDR1 reads GEAIGNYY; CDR2 reads EKD. Trimming at V came to 0 bases and at J to 4 bases, leaving 8 bases not matched to a gene. In nucleotides, the CDR3 is TGTGCCTGTGACACCGTCGGCTGCTGGGGGATACGCGATAAACTCATCTTT. This translates into CACDTVGCWGIRDKLIF.

Turning to this clone: A read error may account for a junction end that differs from germline. Other DNA sequences in this sample translate to the same CDR3. The rearrangement uses TRDV2 and TRDJ3, with TRDD3 identical over 11 bases. The CDR3 contains 18 residues. Germline values: CDR1 GEAIGNYY, CDR2 EKD. The CDR3, as DNA: TGTGCCTGTGACACTGGGGGATACGGCTCCTGGGGCACCCGGCAGATGTTTTTC. Protein: CACDTGGYGSWGTRQMFF.

This chain connects TRDV2 to TRDJ3, with unresolved D. V was trimmed by 1 base and J by 0 bases, leaving 12 bases between them. Germline V CDR1 and CDR2: GEAIGNYY, EKD. The CDR3 spans 18 residues. For the CDR3, the DNA is TGTGCCTGTGACACGATAGGGACCGGCTCCTGGGACACCCGACAGATGTTTTTC. Encoded protein: CACDTIGTGSWDTRQMFF.

This clone was seen a handful of times. One base away lies a much larger clone, so this may be a sequencing read error. The same CDR3 arises from other DNA sequences in this sample as well. The rearrangement links TRDV2 to TRDJ3; 9 bases match TRDD3. With V trimmed by 2 bases and J by 0 bases, 10 bases remained unmatched. This CDR3 spans 20 amino acids. Germline values: CDR1 GEAIGNYY, CDR2 EKD. The CDR3 sequence: CACDNVLGDTSSWDTRQMFF. For the CDR3, the DNA is TGTGCCTGTGACAACGTACTGGGGGACACGAGCTCCTGGGACACCCGACAGATGTTTTTC.

On this clone itself: A read error is likely here: a far larger clone is one base away. This sample also contains other DNA sequences that code for the same CDR3. This rearrangement joins TRDV2 to TRDJ2, with TRDD3 matching over 8 bases. CDR3 length: 14 residues. Germline V gene sequence: CDR1 GEAIGNYY, CDR2 EKD. The CDR3 bases are TGTGCCTGTGACAAATGGGGGATGACGGCACAACTCTTCTTT. Encoded protein: CACDKWGMTAQLFF.

This clone was seen more than once but under ten times. The translation of this DNA and the TCRdb protein of a much larger clone differ at residue 12, probably owing to a read error; the protein shown here is translated from the DNA. The chain recombines TRDV2 with TRDJ2; weak D call: TRDD3 (6 bases). CDR3 length: 14 residues. Germline V gives CDR1 GEAIGNYY, CDR2 EKD. CDR3 bases: TGTGCCTGTGACACCTGGGGATTGACAGCACAACACTTCTTT. Amino acids: CACDTWGLTAQHFF.

This clone was seen more than once but under ten times. Since a much larger clone is just one base distant, this may be a read error. The V call is TRDV2, the J call TRDJ2; maybe TRDD3 (6 bases). Trimming shortened V by 1 base and J by 0 bases, and 8 bases separated the two germline ends. The CDR3 contains 15 residues. Germline values: CDR1 GEAIGNYY, CDR2 EKD. The CDR3 bases are TGTGCCTGTGACACGGGGGAATCTTTGACAGCACAACTCTTCTTT. The encoded protein is CACDTGESLTAQLFF.

This clone was seen more than once but under ten times. A read error is possible here, since a much larger clone lies one base away. The same CDR3 arises from other DNA sequences in this sample as well. The chain couples TRDV2 to TRDJ1; 9 bases align to TRDD3. The germline CDR1 and CDR2 sequences are GEAIGNYY and EKD. The CDR3 contains 15 residues. The CDR3 DNA is TGTGCCTGTGACTTACTGGGGGAGAACACTGATAAACTCATCTTT. Protein product: CACDLLGENTDKLIF.

As for this clone: This may be a read error, as it is one base from a much larger clone. The chain links TRDV2 to TRDJ3, with 8 bases lining up with TRDD3. The germline V gene has CDR1 GEAIGNYY and CDR2 EKD. The CDR3 is made up of 18 amino acids. CDR3 sequence (DNA): TGTGCCTGTGACACCCTGGGGGACAGCTCCTGGGGCACCCGACAGATGTTTTTC. Amino acids: CACDTLGDSSWGTRQMFF.

As to this clone: The translation of this DNA and the TCRdb protein of a much larger clone differ at residue 15, probably owing to a read error; the protein shown here is translated from the DNA. The chain carries TRDV2 and TRDJ3; 9 positions agree with TRDD3. Germline CDR1 GEAIGNYY, CDR2 EKD. The CDR3 contains 18 residues. Here the CDR3 DNA reads TGTGCCTGTGACACCGTGGGGGGATACAACTGGGACACCCGACGGATGTTTTTC. Amino acids: CACDTVGGYNWDTRRMFF.

V usage is TRDV2 and J usage is TRDJ3, with unresolved D. The J gene was not available in TCRdb and was assigned here by matching the DNA to germline segments. CDR1 and CDR2 from the germline V gene are GEAIGNYY and EKD. V lost 3 bases and J lost 1, with 18 bases in between. The CDR3 totals 19 residues. The CDR3, as DNA: TGTGCCTGTGACGAGGCGGGAGGGGTTTCTTCCTGGGACACCCGACAGATGTTTTTC. Its protein product is CACDEAGGVSSWDTRQMFF.

As regards this clone: The TCRdb protein comes from a much larger clone and disagrees with this DNA's translation at residue 9, likely due to a read error; the protein given here is derived from the DNA. This rearrangement joins TRDV2 to TRDJ3; 10 nucleotides line up with TRDD3. This CDR3 region has 18 residues. J lost 0 bases, V lost 3 bases, and 4 bases had no gene match. The germline V gene encodes CDR1 GEAIGNYY and CDR2 EKD. The CDR3 bases are TGTGCCTGTGACGTACTGGGGGATGGCTCCTGGGACACCCGACAGATGTTTTTC. Amino acids: CACDVLGDGSWDTRQMFF.

Notes on this clone: This DNA's translation differs at residue 15 from TCRdb's protein, which comes from a much larger clone; a read error is likely, and the protein shown is translated from the DNA. The CDR3 reads CACDTWGSSWDTRQTFF. The CDR3 DNA follows: TGTGCCTGTGACACCTGGGGGAGCTCCTGGGACACCCGACAGACGTTTTTC. The V gene is TRDV2, the J gene TRDJ3; 7 bases are a match to TRDD3. This CDR3 spans 17 amino acids. CDR1 GEAIGNYY and CDR2 EKD come from the germline V gene.

The sample holds a few counts of this clone. A much bigger clone sits one base away, suggesting this may be a read error. Distinct nucleotide sequences in the sample also encode this CDR3. V is TRDV2 and J is TRDJ2; 12 bases are a match to TRDD3. The CDR3 spans 17 residues. Germline V gives CDR1 GEAIGNYY, CDR2 EKD. Trimming took 1 base from V and 4 from J; bases not matched to a gene: 6. The CDR3 is CACDTLGDTTRTAQLFF. CDR3 nucleotide sequence: TGTGCCTGTGACACTCTGGGGGATACGACACGGACAGCACAACTCTTCTTT.